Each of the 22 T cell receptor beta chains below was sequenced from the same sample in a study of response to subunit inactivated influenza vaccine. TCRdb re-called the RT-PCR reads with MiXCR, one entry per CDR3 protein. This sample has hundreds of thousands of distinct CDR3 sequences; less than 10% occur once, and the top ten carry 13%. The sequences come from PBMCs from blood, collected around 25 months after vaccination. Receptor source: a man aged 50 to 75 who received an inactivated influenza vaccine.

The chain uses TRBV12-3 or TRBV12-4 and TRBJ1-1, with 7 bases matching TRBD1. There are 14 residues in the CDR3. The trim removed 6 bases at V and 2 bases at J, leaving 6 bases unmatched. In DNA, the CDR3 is TGTGCCAGCAGCCGGGAAGGGGGCAACACTGAAGCTTTCTTT. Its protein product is CASSREGGNTEAFF.

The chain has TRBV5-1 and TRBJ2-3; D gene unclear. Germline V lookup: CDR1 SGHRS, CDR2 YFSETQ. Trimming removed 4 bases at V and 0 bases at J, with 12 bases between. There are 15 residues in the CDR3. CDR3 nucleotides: TGCGCCAGCAGCCTAGAGTCCCCTAGCACAGATACGCAGTATTTT. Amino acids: CASSLESPSTDTQYF.

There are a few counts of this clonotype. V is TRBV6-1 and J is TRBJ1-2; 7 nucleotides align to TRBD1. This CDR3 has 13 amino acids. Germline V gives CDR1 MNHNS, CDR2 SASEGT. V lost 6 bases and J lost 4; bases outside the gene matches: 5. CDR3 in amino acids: CASRTGQSYGYTF. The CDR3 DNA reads TGTGCCAGCAGAACGGGACAGAGCTATGGCTACACCTTC.

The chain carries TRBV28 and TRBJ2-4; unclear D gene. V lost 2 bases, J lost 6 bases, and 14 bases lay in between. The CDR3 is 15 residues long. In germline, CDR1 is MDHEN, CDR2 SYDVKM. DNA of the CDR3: TGTGCCAGCAGTTTAACCAGGTTCGAACCAAACATTCAGTACTTC. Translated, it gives CASSLTRFEPNIQYF.

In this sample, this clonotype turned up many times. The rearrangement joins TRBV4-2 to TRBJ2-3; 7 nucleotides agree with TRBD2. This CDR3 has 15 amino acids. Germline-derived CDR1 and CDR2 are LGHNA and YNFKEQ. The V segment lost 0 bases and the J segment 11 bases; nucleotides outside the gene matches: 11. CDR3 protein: CASSQDGGDGRRQYF. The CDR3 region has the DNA TGTGCCAGCAGCCAAGATGGAGGGGACGGGAGGAGGCAGTATTTT.

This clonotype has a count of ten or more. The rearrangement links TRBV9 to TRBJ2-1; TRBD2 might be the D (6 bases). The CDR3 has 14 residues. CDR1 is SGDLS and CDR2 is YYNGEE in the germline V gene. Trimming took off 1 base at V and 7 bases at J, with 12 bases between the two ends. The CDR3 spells CASSVSDGGNEQFF. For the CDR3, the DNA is TGTGCCAGCAGCGTATCGGATGGGGGGAATGAGCAGTTCTTC.

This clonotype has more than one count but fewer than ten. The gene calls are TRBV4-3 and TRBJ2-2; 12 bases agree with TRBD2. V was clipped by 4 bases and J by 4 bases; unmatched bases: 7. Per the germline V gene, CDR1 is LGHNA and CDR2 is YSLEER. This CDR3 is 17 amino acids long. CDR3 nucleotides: TGCGCCAGCAGCCTTCTAGCGGGAGGGCCTGTCACCGGGGAGCTGTTTTTT. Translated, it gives CASSLLAGGPVTGELFF.

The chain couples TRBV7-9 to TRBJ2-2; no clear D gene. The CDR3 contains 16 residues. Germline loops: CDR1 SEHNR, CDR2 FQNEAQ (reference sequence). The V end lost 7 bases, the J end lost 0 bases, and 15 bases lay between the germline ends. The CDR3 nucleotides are TGTGCCAGCACCCCTCACAGCCAGACGAACACCGGGGAGCTGTTTTTT. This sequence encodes CASTPHSQTNTGELFF.

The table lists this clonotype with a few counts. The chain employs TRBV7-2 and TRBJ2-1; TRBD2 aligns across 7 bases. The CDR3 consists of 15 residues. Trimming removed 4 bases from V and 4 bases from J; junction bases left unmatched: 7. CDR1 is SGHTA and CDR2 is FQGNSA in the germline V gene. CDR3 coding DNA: TGTGCCAGCAGCTCCCGGGACTACAGTTACAATGAGCAGTTCTTC. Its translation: CASSSRDYSYNEQFF.

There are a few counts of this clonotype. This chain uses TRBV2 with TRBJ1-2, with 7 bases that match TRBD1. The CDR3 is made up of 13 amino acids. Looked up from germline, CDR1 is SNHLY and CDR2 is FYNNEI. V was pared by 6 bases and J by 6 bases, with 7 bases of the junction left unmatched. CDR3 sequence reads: CASRPDRVDGYTF. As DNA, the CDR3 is TGTGCCAGCAGACCCGACAGGGTCGATGGCTACACCTTC.

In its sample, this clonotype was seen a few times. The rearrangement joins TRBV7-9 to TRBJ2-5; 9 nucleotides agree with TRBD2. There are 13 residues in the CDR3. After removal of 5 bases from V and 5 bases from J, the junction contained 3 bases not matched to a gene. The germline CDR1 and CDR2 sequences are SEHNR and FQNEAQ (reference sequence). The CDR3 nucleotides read TGTGCCAGCAGCGGGACTAGCTGGGAGACCCAGTACTTC. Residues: CASSGTSWETQYF.

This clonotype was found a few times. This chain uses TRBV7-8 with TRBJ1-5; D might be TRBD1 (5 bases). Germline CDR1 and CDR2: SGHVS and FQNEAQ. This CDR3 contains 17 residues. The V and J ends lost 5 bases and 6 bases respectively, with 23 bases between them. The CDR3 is CASSKMSGPLEGQPQHF. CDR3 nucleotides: TGTGCCAGCAGCAAAATGTCGGGACCCTTGGAGGGTCAGCCCCAGCATTTT.

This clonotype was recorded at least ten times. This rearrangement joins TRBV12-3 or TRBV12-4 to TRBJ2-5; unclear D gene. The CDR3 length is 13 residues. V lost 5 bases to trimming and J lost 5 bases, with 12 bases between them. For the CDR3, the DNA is TGTGCCAGCAGTCCCGGAGTACGGGAGACCCAGTACTTC. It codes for CASSPGVRETQYF.

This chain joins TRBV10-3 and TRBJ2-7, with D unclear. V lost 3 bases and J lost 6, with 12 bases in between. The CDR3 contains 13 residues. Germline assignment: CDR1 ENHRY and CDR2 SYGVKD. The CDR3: CAISDTKWGEQYF. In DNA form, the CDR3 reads TGTGCCATCAGTGATACTAAGTGGGGCGAGCAGTACTTC.

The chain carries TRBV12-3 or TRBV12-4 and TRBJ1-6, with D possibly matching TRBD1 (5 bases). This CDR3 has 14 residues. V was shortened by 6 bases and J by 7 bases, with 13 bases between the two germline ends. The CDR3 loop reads CASRGETGNSPLHF. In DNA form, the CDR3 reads TGTGCCAGCAGGGGGGAAACGGGGAATTCACCCCTCCACTTT.

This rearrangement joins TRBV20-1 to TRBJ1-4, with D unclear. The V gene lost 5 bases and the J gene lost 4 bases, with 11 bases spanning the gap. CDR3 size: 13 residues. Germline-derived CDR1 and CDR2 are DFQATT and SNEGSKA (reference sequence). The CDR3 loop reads CSAHRRSNEKLFF. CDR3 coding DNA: TGCAGTGCTCACAGACGCAGTAATGAAAAACTGTTTTTT.

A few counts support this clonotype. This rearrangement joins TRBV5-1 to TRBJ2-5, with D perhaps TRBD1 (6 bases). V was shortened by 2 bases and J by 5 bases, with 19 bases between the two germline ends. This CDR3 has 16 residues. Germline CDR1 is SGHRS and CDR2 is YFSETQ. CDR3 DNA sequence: TGCGCCAGCAGCTTCCAGGGGATCCCGGGCGAGGAGACCCAGTACTTC. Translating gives CASSFQGIPGEETQYF. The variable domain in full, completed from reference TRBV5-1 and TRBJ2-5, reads KAGVTQTPRYLIKTRGQQVTLSCSPISGHRSVSWYQQTPGQGLQFLFEYFSETQRNKGNFPGRFSGRQFSNSRSEMNVSTLELGDSALYLCASSFQGIPGEETQYFGPGTRLLVL.

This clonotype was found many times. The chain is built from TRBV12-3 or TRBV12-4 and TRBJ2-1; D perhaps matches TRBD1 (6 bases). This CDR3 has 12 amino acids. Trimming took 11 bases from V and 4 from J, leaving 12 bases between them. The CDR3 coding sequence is TGTGCCGCAGCACAGGGTTACAATGAGCAGTTCTTC. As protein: CAAAQGYNEQFF.

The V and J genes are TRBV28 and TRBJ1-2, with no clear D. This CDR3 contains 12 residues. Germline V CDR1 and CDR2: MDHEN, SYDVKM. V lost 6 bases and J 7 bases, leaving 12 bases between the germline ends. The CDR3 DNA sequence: TGTGCCAGCAGACGACATTTGGCTGGCTACACCTTC. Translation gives CASRRHLAGYTF.

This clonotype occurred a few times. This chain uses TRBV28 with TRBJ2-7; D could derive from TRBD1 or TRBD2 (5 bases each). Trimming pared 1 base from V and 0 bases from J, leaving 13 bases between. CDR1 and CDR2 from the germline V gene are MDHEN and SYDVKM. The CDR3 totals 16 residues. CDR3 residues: CASSLSGAYYSYEQYF. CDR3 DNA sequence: TGTGCCAGCAGTTTATCCGGGGCCTACTACTCCTACGAGCAGTACTTC. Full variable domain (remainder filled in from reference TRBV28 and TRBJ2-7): DVKVTQSSRYLVKRTGEKVFLECVQDMDHENMFWYRQDPGLGLRLIYFSYDVKMKEKGDIPEGYSVSREKKERFSLILESASTNQTSMYLCASSLSGAYYSYEQYFGPGTRLTVT.

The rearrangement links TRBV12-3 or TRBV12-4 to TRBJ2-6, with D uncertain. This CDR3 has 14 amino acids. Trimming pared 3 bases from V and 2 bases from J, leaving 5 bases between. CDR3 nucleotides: TGTGCCAGCAGTTTCGTTACTGGGGCCAACGTCCTGACTTTC. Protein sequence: CASSFVTGANVLTF.

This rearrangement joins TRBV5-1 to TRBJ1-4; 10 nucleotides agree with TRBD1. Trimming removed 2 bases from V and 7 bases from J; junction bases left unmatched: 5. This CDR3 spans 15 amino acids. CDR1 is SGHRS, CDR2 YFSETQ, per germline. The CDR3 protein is CASSFRQGASEKLFF. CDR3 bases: TGCGCCAGCAGCTTTCGACAGGGGGCGAGTGAAAAACTGTTTTTT.